What follows describes a single TCR beta chain. The antigen this receptor binds is unknown. Qualities for individual bases were not recorded, and no much larger clone is one base off. This record comes from a study of T cell changes during pregnancy in multiple sclerosis (dated by TCRdb to the late 2010s). In terms of the full investigation: The study looked at changes in the T cell repertoire across pregnancy in women with multiple sclerosis.

The library was prepared using the immunoSEQ multiplex PCR assay. TCRdb took this table from immuneACCESS and kept in-frame rearrangements with V and J called. Such tables lack part of the clones; where checked against another copy, unresolved V genes explain under half of the gap, and the rest is unexplained. The sample table records some 44,000 clones; 70% to 90% of these occur just once. The ten most abundant clones make up over 0.85% of the sample. The source is a female donor with multiple sclerosis, enrolled in a pregnancy study. Sequenced material: CD4+ T cells from peripheral blood mononuclear cells, taken after pregnancy.

The CDR3 has the sequence CASSPSTWRKAEAFF. The DNA is TGTGCCAGCTCACCGTCTACCTGGAGAAAGGCTGAAGCTTTCTTT. Recombination joined TRBV18 with TRBJ1-1; no D gene is confidently identified. The CDR3 contains 15 residues, cysteine and phenylalanine counted. The read is trimmed to its CDR3 DNA, 45 bases read in frame from base 1. V and J are truncated by 3 bases and 6 bases respectively, leaving an intervening sequence of 17 bases. The germline V gene sets CDR1 to KGHSH and CDR2 to LQKENI.